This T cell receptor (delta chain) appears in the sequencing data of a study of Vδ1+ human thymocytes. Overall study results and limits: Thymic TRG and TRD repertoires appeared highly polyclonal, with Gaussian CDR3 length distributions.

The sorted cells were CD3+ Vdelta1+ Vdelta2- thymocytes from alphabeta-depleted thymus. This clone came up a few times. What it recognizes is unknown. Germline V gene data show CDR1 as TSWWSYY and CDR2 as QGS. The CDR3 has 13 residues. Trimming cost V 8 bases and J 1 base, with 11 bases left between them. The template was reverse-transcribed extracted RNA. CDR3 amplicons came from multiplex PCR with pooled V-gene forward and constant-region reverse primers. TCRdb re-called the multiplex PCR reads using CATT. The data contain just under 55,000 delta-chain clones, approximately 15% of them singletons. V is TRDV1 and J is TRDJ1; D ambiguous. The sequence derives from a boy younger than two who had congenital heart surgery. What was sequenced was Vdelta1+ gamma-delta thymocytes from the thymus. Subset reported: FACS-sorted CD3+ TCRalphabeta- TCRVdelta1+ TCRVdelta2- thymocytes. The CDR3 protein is CALRPTCTDKLIF. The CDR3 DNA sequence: TGTGCTCTTCGCCCGACGTGCACCGATAAACTCATCTTT.